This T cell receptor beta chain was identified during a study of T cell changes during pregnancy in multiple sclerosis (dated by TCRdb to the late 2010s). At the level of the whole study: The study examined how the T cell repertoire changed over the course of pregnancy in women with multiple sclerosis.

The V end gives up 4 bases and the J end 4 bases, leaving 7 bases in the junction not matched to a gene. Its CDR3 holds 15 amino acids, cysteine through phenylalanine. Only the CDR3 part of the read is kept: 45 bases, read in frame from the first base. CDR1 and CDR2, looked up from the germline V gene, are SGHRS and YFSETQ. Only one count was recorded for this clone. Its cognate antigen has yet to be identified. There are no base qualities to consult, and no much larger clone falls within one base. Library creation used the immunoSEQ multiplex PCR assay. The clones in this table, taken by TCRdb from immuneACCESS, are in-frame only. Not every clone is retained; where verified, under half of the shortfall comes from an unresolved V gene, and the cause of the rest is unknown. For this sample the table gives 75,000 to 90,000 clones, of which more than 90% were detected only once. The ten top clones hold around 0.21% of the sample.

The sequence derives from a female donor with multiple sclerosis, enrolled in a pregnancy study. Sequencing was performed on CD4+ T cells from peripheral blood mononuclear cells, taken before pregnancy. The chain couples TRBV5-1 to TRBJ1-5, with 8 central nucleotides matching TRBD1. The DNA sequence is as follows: TGCGCCAGCAGCGAATTTCAGGGGGCTAATCAGCCCCAGCATTTT. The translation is CASSEFQGANQPQHF. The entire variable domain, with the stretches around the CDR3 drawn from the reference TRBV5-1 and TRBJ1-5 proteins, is KAGVTQTPRYLIKTRGQQVTLSCSPISGHRSVSWYQQTPGQGLQFLFEYFSETQRNKGNFPGRFSGRQFSNSRSEMNVSTLELGDSALYLCASSEFQGANQPQHFGDGTRLSIL.